The present T cell receptor beta chain was sequenced within a study of blood T cells in healthy people across ages. To note about this clonotype: What it binds is unknown.

Study results and caveats: Roughly linear age-related decline in beta diversity appeared, significant by age around 42. What prevented conclusive comparison of naive and antigen-experienced cells was that PBMCs were unsorted.

It was with a sample-barcoded 5' primer and a J-beta primer mix that a second PCR of roughly 7 to 12 cycles was run. With 12 random nucleotides, a template-switch adaptor tagged each individual cDNA molecule. TCRdb recomputed calls from the 5' RACE reads with MiXCR, one row per CDR3 protein. The table shows 1.5 million or so distinct CDR3 sequences, with about 40% occurring only once. V was clipped by 4 bases and J by 2 bases, with 16 bases between them. In germline, CDR1 is LGHDT, CDR2 YNNKEL (reference sequence). The CDR3 runs to 16 residues. Sample: blood. V and J are TRBV3-1 and TRBJ2-3; the D gene is possibly TRBD2 (7 bases). The clonotype comes from a young woman in good health. The CDR3 is CASSLRGALNTDTQYF. In DNA, the CDR3 is TGTGCCAGCAGCCTCCGGGGGGCCCTAAACACAGATACGCAGTATTTT.